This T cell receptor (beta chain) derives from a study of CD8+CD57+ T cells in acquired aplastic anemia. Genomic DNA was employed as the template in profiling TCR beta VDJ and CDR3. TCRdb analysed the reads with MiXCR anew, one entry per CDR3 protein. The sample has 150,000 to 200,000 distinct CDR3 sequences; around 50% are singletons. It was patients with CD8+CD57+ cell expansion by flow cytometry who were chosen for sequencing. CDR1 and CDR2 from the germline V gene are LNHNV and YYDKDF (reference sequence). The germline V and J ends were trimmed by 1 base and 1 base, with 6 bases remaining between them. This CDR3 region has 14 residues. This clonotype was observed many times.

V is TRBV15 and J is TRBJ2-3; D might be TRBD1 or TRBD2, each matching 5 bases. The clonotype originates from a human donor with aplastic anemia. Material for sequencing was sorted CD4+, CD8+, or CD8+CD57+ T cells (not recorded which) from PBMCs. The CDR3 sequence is CATSRGGGTDTQYF. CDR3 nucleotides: TGTGCCACCAGCAGAGGAGGGGGCACAGATACGCAGTATTTT.